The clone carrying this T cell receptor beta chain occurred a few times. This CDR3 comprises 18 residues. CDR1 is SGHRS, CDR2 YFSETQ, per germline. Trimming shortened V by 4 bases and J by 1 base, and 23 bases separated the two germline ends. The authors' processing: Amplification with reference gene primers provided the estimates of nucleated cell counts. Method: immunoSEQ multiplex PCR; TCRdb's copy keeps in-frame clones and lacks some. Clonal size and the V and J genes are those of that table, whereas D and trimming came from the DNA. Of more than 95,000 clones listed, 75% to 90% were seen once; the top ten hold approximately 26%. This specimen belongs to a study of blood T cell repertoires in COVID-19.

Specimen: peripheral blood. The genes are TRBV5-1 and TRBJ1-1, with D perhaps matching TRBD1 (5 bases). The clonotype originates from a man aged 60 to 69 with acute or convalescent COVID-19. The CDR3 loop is CASSRGIFAVKENTEAFF. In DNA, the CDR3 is TGCGCCAGCAGCCGGGGGATATTTGCAGTCAAAGAGAACACTGAAGCTTTCTTT.